The clone carrying this T cell receptor beta chain was seen a single time. The source of the sample is a study of blood T cell repertoires in COVID-19. Study-wide background: The study drew acute and convalescent COVID-19 samples from the United States, Italy and Spain.

Clones were read by immunoSEQ multiplex PCR, and TCRdb kept only the in-frame ones, dropping some. The sample shows 250,000 to 300,000 clones, 80% to 85% of them seen only once. Looked up from germline, CDR1 is SGHNT and CDR2 is YYREEE (reference sequence). Trimming took off 2 bases at V and 2 bases at J, with 10 bases between the two ends. The CDR3 length is 14 residues. Sequenced material: peripheral blood. The receptor comes from a woman aged 60 to 75 with active or convalescent COVID-19. The chain couples TRBV5-4 to TRBJ1-2; D gene unclear. In DNA, the CDR3 is TGTGCCAGCAGCTTCAATCCCCCCAACTATGGCTACACCTTC. This codes for CASSFNPPNYGYTF.